The 17 T cell receptor beta chains below all came from one sample that was sequenced in a study of T cells in Graves' hyperthyroidism and ophthalmopathy. TCR beta CDR3 region amplification was performed from RNA transcripts. A first-round RT-PCR of the TCR CDR3 used the HTBI primer set. One entry per CDR3 protein, called by TCRdb with MiXCR from the multiplex PCR reads. The sample shows about 290,000 distinct CDR3 sequences, roughly 15% of them seen only once. The material sequenced was blood. These receptors originate from a woman in her forties with Graves' hyperthyroidism.

The V and J genes are TRBV5-8 and TRBJ2-3; 13 bases are shared with TRBD2. V was pared by 4 bases and J by 4 bases, with 6 bases of the junction left unmatched. Germline lookup yields CDR1 SGHTS and CDR2 YDEGEE. The CDR3 is made up of 16 amino acids. The CDR3 sequence: CASSKGLAGIADTQYF. CDR3 coding DNA: TGTGCCAGCAGCAAGGGACTAGCGGGAATAGCAGATACGCAGTATTTT.

This clonotype came up many times. The chain recombines TRBV6-1 with TRBJ2-3; D is uncertain. This CDR3 contains 13 residues. Germline CDR1 MNHNS, CDR2 SASEGT. V lost 5 bases and J lost 4, with 10 bases in between. The CDR3 coding sequence is TGTGCCAGCAGTTTCTTCCCTGCAGATACGCAGTATTTT. This codes for CASSFFPADTQYF.

In this sample, this clonotype turned up many times. The rearrangement joins TRBV14 to TRBJ2-5; D gene ambiguous. From germline, CDR1 is SGHDN and CDR2 FVKESK. V was shortened by 5 bases and J by 1 base, with 20 bases between the two germline ends. The CDR3 consists of 17 residues. CDR3 protein: CASSFSLASPRQETQYF. The CDR3 nucleotides are TGTGCCAGCAGCTTTAGTCTTGCCTCCCCCCGCCAAGAGACCCAGTACTTC. The full variable domain, rest sourced from reference TRBV14 and TRBJ2-5, is EAGVTQFPSHSVIEKGQTVTLRCDPISGHDNLYWYRRVMGKEIKFLLHFVKESKQDESGMPNNRFLAERTGGTYSTLKVQPAELEDSGVYFCASSFSLASPRQETQYFGPGTRLLVL.

The CDR3 DNA follows: TGTGCCAGCAGCCCGTTGAGCGGCCCGGGGGGGACCCAGTACTTC. It codes for CASSPLSGPGGTQYF. This chain connects TRBV7-3 to TRBJ2-5, with 7 bases identical to TRBD2. The V and J ends lost 5 bases and 7 bases, in that order; junction bases with no gene match: 13. Per germline, CDR1 SGHTA and CDR2 FQGTGA. The CDR3 covers 15 residues. The full variable domain, in which reference TRBV7-3 and TRBJ2-5 provide the parts outside the CDR3, is GAGVSQTPSNKVTEKGKYVELRCDPISGHTALYWYRQSLGQGPEFLIYFQGTGAADDSGLPNDRFFAVRPEGSVSTLKIQRTERGDSAVYLCASSPLSGPGGTQYFGPGTRLLVL.

At least ten counts were recorded for this clonotype. This sequence joins TRBV20-1 and TRBJ2-7, with D possibly being TRBD1 (6 bases). V was cut by 4 bases and J by 0 bases, with 13 bases left in between. Germline V gives CDR1 DFQATT, CDR2 SNEGSKA (reference sequence). This CDR3 is 14 amino acids long. The CDR3 DNA reads as TGCAGTGCTATCACAGGGCGGGTCTCCTACGAGCAGTACTTC. It is translated as CSAITGRVSYEQYF.

This clonotype has more than one count but fewer than ten. The CDR3 reads CASTRGQGAIEAFF. The CDR3 DNA is TGTGCCAGCACCAGAGGACAGGGGGCTATTGAAGCTTTCTTT. The chain joins TRBV6-1 to TRBJ1-1; 11 bases agree with TRBD1. The CDR3 is 14 amino acids. The V segment lost 7 bases and the J segment 7 bases; nucleotides outside the gene matches: 8. CDR1 is MNHNS and CDR2 is SASEGT in the germline V gene.

Ten or more counts support this clonotype. The chain is built from TRBV20-1 and TRBJ2-7; 7 bases line up with TRBD2. V gave up 0 bases and J gave up 4 bases; unmatched junction bases: 15. Germline CDR1 reads DFQATT; CDR2 reads SNEGSKA (reference sequence). The CDR3 has 17 amino acids. The CDR3 sequence: CSARDLEAGGSKYEQYF. The CDR3 coding sequence is TGCAGTGCTAGAGATCTCGAAGCCGGCGGGAGTAAGTACGAGCAGTACTTC.

This clonotype was recorded many times. V and J are TRBV29-1 and TRBJ2-5; perhaps TRBD1 as D (5 bases). CDR1 is SQVTM, CDR2 ANQGSEA, per germline. The V gene lost 2 bases and the J gene lost 3 bases, with 13 bases spanning the gap. This CDR3 spans 14 amino acids. CDR3 nucleotides: TGCAGCGTTGAAAGCAGGGAAGGTAAAGAGACCCAGTACTTC. Translating gives CSVESREGKETQYF. Together with reference TRBV29-1 and TRBJ2-5, the CDR3 gives the full variable domain: SAVISQKPSRDICQRGTSLTIQCQVDSQVTMMFWYRQQPGQSLTLIATANQGSEATYESGFVIDKFPISRPNLTFSTLTVSNMSPEDSSIYLCSVESREGKETQYFGPGTRLLVL.

This clonotype came up many times. V is TRBV14 and J is TRBJ2-1, with 7 bases matching TRBD2. Germline trimming cut 2 bases from V and 6 bases from J; bases unmatched to any gene: 10. Looked up from germline, CDR1 is SGHDN and CDR2 is FVKESK. The CDR3 is 16 amino acids. The CDR3 reads CASSQWASGAPNEQFF. The CDR3 DNA is TGTGCCAGCAGCCAATGGGCTAGCGGAGCCCCCAATGAGCAGTTCTTC.

For the CDR3, the DNA is TGTGCCAGCAGTCACCGGACAGCCCTTGGAAACACCATATATTTT. Its translation: CASSHRTALGNTIYF. V usage is TRBV6-5 and J usage is TRBJ1-3; TRBD1 is a possible D gene (6 bases). The CDR3 totals 15 residues. CDR1 and CDR2 (germline): MNHEY, SVGAGI. Between the trimmed V and J ends, which lost 5 bases and 3 bases, there was a span of 14 bases.

The V gene is TRBV27, the J gene TRBJ2-1; TRBD2 matches at 11 bases. Germline assignment: CDR1 MNHEY and CDR2 SMNVEV (reference sequence). This CDR3 region has 20 residues. The trim removed 5 bases at V and 0 bases at J, leaving 15 bases unmatched. The DNA of the CDR3 is TGTGCCAGCAGTGAAAGACCGGGACTAGCGGATACGAGCTCCTACAATGAGCAGTTCTTC. Amino acids: CASSERPGLADTSSYNEQFF.

This clonotype occurred many times. The V call is TRBV29-1, the J call TRBJ1-1, with a possible D match to TRBD1 (5 bases). Germline assignment: CDR1 SQVTM and CDR2 ANQGSEA. Trimming removed 6 bases at V and 7 bases at J, with 15 bases between. The CDR3 length is 12 residues. CDR3 bases: TGCAGCGTCCGGGGCCTGGAAGTTGAAGCTTTCTTT. Its protein product is CSVRGLEVEAFF.

The CDR3 DNA reads as TGCAGCGTTAGGGACAGGGGGGACTACAATGAGCAGTTCTTC. As protein: CSVRDRGDYNEQFF. This rearrangement joins TRBV29-1 to TRBJ2-1, with 11 positions matching TRBD1. The CDR3 length is 14 residues. Germline lookup yields CDR1 SQVTM and CDR2 ANQGSEA. The V gene end was trimmed by 5 bases and the J gene end by 3 bases; junction bases not matched to a gene: 3.

There are many counts of this clonotype. V is TRBV6-1 and J is TRBJ1-5, with D unresolved. The CDR3 is made up of 15 amino acids. Germline values: CDR1 MNHNS, CDR2 SASEGT. V lost 1 base and J 6 bases, leaving 13 bases between the germline ends. DNA for the CDR3: TGTGCCAGCAGTGAAGAGGCAGGTTCAGGTCAGCCCCAGCATTTT. This codes for CASSEEAGSGQPQHF.

In this sample, this clonotype turned up many times. The J gene is TRBJ1-2, the V gene TRBV28, with 9 bases fitting TRBD1. The CDR3 length is 15 residues. V gave up 7 bases and J gave up 5 bases; unmatched junction bases: 11. Looked up from germline, CDR1 is MDHEN and CDR2 is SYDVKM. This CDR3 is CASTLQGAVRYGYTF. The CDR3 nucleotides read TGTGCCAGCACCTTACAGGGGGCGGTGCGTTATGGCTACACCTTC.

V usage is TRBV6-1 and J usage is TRBJ2-3; D not resolved. The length of the CDR3 is 15 residues. Germline CDR1 is MNHNS and CDR2 is SASEGT. The V end was cut by 1 base, the J end by 5 bases, with 13 bases between. CDR3 residues: CASSEGRRKGDTQYF. The CDR3 DNA is TGTGCCAGCAGTGAAGGGCGGAGAAAGGGAGATACGCAGTATTTT.

This clonotype occurred a few times. The chain recombines TRBV2 with TRBJ1-6; D not certain. CDR3 length: 13 residues. V lost 6 bases to trimming and J lost 7 bases, with 10 bases between them. Germline V gene lookup returns CDR1 SNHLY and CDR2 FYNNEI. CDR3 sequence reads: CASRKGSNSPLHF. CDR3 DNA sequence: TGTGCCAGCAGGAAAGGGTCCAATTCACCCCTCCACTTT. The complete variable domain, with remaining parts taken from reference TRBV2 and TRBJ1-6, reads EPEVTQTPSHQVTQMGQEVILRCVPISNHLYFYWYRQILGQKVEFLVSFYNNEISEKSEIFDDQFSVERPDGSNFTLKIRSTKLEDSAMYFCASRKGSNSPLHFGNGTRLTVT.